The T cell receptor (beta chain) described here comes from a study of T cells after yellow fever vaccination. Looking at the study overall: Preparation of fractions with low cell numbers was performed using SMART-Seq v4 Ultra Low Input. Overall study findings and caveats: Only a minor proportion of clonotypes was detected across both CD4 and CD8 compartments.

TCRdb re-derived calls from the 5' RACE reads in MiXCR, one entry per CDR3 protein. The sample includes about 350,000 distinct CDR3 sequences, under 15% of them seen just once. Remarks on this clonotype: Its target is not known.

The CDR3 covers 15 residues. The germline V gene encodes CDR1 SGHTA and CDR2 FQGNSA. The V gene lost 2 bases and the J gene lost 4 bases, with 14 bases spanning the gap. This TCR came from a man aged 18 to 29 who received the YFV17D yellow fever vaccine. Sequenced material: CD4+ T cells sorted from PBMCs, taken 15 days after the yellow fever booster vaccination. The rearrangement links TRBV7-2 to TRBJ1-1; D gene unclear. Written as DNA, the CDR3 is TGTGCCAGCAGCTTATTCTATCGGGCAGGCACTGAAGCTTTCTTT. Amino acids: CASSLFYRAGTEAFF.